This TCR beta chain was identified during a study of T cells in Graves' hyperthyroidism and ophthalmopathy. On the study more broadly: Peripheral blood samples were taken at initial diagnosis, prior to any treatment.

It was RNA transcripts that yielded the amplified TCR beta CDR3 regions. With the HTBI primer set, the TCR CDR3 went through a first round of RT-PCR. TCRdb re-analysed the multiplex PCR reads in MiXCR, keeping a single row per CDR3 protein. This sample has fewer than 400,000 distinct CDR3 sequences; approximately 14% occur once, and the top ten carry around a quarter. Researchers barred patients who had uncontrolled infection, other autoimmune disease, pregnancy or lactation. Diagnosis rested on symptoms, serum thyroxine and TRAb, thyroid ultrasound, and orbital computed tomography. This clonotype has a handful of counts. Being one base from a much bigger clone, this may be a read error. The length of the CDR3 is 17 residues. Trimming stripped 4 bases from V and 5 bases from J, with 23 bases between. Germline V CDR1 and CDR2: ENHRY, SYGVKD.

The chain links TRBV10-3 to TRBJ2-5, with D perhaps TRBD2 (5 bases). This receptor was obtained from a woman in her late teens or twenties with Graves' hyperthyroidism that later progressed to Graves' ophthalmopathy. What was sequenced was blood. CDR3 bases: TGTGCCATCAGTGGCCCGGGAACCGACTCCCTCGGTGAGACCCAGTACTTC. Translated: CAISGPGTDSLGETQYF.